These 22 T cell receptor beta chains were all obtained from the same sample, sequenced in a study of a mutant IDH1 vaccine in newly diagnosed glioma. As for time point: baseline, week 1 (first vaccination visit). Treatment specified: pre-vaccination baseline after standard-of-care therapy. Here immunoSEQ multiplex PCR was the method, and the copy in TCRdb shows in-frame clones only, minus some. The sample yields approximately 36,000 clones, 80% to 95% seen once. Specimen: PBMCs, collected from a glioma patient treated with radiotherapy, temozolomide or both. The receptor source for this set is a young man with glioma.

This chain connects TRBV6-5 to TRBJ2-2; tentatively, D is TRBD1 (6 bases). The CDR3 has 14 residues. The germline V and J ends were trimmed by 5 bases and 9 bases, with 16 bases remaining between them. Germline V gene data show CDR1 as MNHEY and CDR2 as SVGAGI. For the CDR3, the DNA is TGTGCCAGCAGTCGAACCACAACAGGGAGGGAGCTGTTTTTT. It translates to CASSRTTTGRELFF.

V is TRBV4-1 and J is TRBJ1-5; no definite D call. This CDR3 comprises 15 residues. From germline, CDR1 is MGHRA and CDR2 YSYEKL. Deletions cut 1 base from V and 4 bases from J, with 11 bases between. The CDR3 DNA follows: TGCGCCAGCAGCCAAGGAACGGCAGAAAATCAGCCCCAGCATTTT. Translating it yields CASSQGTAENQPQHF.

The CDR3 bases are TGTGCCAGTAGTAGGGTAAAGGGGGGGGGTAGCAATCAGCCCCAGCATTTT. Its translation: CASSRVKGGGSNQPQHF. This chain uses TRBV19 with TRBJ1-5, with D maybe TRBD1 (6 bases). The germline V and J ends were trimmed by 4 bases and 0 bases, with 16 bases remaining between them. The CDR3 contains 17 residues. Per germline, CDR1 LNHDA and CDR2 SQIVND (reference sequence).

This chain uses TRBV6-4 with TRBJ1-1; D gene unclear. The V gene lost 3 bases and the J gene lost 4 bases, with 9 bases spanning the gap. CDR1 is MRHNA, CDR2 SNTAGT, per germline. The CDR3 totals 13 residues. DNA of the CDR3: TGTGCCAGCAGTGAAGGGTGGGGCACTGAAGCTTTCTTT. Amino acid sequence: CASSEGWGTEAFF.

This sequence joins TRBV6-5 and TRBJ1-1; perhaps TRBD1 as D (6 bases). The germline V gene encodes CDR1 MNHEY and CDR2 SVGAGI. V lost 4 bases and J lost 4, with 16 bases in between. This CDR3 is 15 amino acids long. CDR3 sequence: CASSFDHRDATEAFF. CDR3 in DNA: TGTGCCAGCAGTTTCGATCACAGGGATGCCACTGAAGCTTTCTTT.

The chain recombines TRBV29-1 with TRBJ1-3; 11 nucleotides line up with TRBD1. This CDR3 contains 16 residues. Germline assignment: CDR1 SQVTM and CDR2 ANQGSEA. The J segment lost 0 bases and the V segment lost 7 bases, leaving 8 bases of the junction unmatched. The CDR3 region has the DNA TGCAGCGCCGCCACGGGACAGGGGGGCTCTGGAAACACCATATATTTT. Amino acid sequence: CSAATGQGGSGNTIYF.

The gene calls are TRBV5-5 and TRBJ1-1; 10 bases agree with TRBD1. Germline loops: CDR1 SGHKS, CDR2 YYEKEE (reference sequence). The CDR3 extends over 15 amino acids. Unmatched junction bases numbered 10, after V lost 4 bases and J lost 7 bases. CDR3 residues: CASSPRQGAVGEAFF. The CDR3, as DNA: TGTGCCAGCAGCCCGAGACAGGGGGCTGTAGGTGAAGCTTTCTTT.

J is TRBJ1-2 and V is TRBV29-1; no clear D gene. CDR1 and CDR2 from the germline V gene are SQVTM and ANQGSEA. There are 8 residues in the CDR3. The CDR3 here is CNRRGYTF. The CDR3, as DNA: TGCAACCGACGGGGCTACACCTTC.

The chain joins TRBV6-5 to TRBJ2-7; TRBD1 or TRBD2 may be the D gene (5 bases each). Germline V lookup: CDR1 MNHEY, CDR2 SVGAGI. The V and J ends lost 5 bases and 2 bases respectively, with 13 bases between them. The CDR3 totals 14 residues. In nucleotides, the CDR3 is TGTGCCAGCAGTAACCGGGGACCCCCCTACGAGCAGTACTTC. This translates into CASSNRGPPYEQYF.

This clone is a singleton in its sample. The chain carries TRBV30 and TRBJ1-2, with D perhaps TRBD1 (6 bases). V dropped 2 bases and J dropped 8 bases, with 9 bases sitting between them. In germline, CDR1 is GTSNPN, CDR2 SVGIG (reference sequence). The CDR3 totals 11 residues. As DNA, the CDR3 is TGTGCCTGGAGTAGGACAGTCGGCTACACCTTC. Translated, it gives CAWSRTVGYTF.

This chain connects TRBV29-1 to TRBJ1-1; TRBD1 is a possible D gene (6 bases). Germline V lookup: CDR1 SQVTM, CDR2 ANQGSEA. Trimming took 7 bases from V and 6 from J, leaving 15 bases between them. The CDR3 has 12 amino acids. DNA for the CDR3: TGCAGCGCCGAATGGGGGGGCCCTGAAGCTTTCTTT. It yields the protein CSAEWGGPEAFF. Full variable domain (remainder filled in from reference TRBV29-1 and TRBJ1-1): SAVISQKPSRDICQRGTSLTIQCQVDSQVTMMFWYRQQPGQSLTLIATANQGSEATYESGFVIDKFPISRPNLTFSTLTVSNMSPEDSSIYLCSAEWGGPEAFFGQGTRLTVV.

The CDR3 DNA is TGTGCCAGCAGCTTAGGTCAGTTCCTCTCTGGAAACACCATATATTTT. Its protein product is CASSLGQFLSGNTIYF. The rearrangement links TRBV7-8 to TRBJ1-3; D gene unclear. Trimming pared 1 base from V and 0 bases from J, leaving 10 bases between. The CDR3 loop spans 16 amino acids. CDR1 is SGHVS, CDR2 FQNEAQ, per germline.

The chain employs TRBV6-5 and TRBJ2-3, with 10 bases matching TRBD1. CDR1 MNHEY and CDR2 SVGAGI come from the germline V gene. The CDR3 loop spans 15 amino acids. With V trimmed by 5 bases and J by 3 bases, 5 bases remained unmatched. The CDR3 loop reads CASSGPGQGTDTQYF. CDR3 DNA sequence: TGTGCCAGCAGTGGACCGGGACAGGGGACAGATACGCAGTATTTT.

The chain combines TRBV27 with TRBJ1-2; TRBD1 agrees at 11 bases. Unmatched junction bases numbered 6, after V lost 4 bases and J lost 5 bases. CDR1 MNHEY and CDR2 SMNVEV come from the germline V gene (reference sequence). The CDR3 length is 15 residues. CDR3 sequence: CASSYTGTGGYGYTF. CDR3 DNA: TGTGCCAGCAGTTACACCGGGACAGGGGGGTATGGCTACACCTTC.

This rearrangement joins TRBV29-1 to TRBJ2-3, with 7 bases lining up with TRBD2. The CDR3 has 15 amino acids. The V gene's germline CDR1 is SQVTM and CDR2 ANQGSEA. The V segment lost 4 bases and the J segment 2 bases; nucleotides outside the gene matches: 9. CDR3: CSVGQRLAVTDTQYF. The CDR3 coding sequence is TGCAGCGTTGGGCAACGACTAGCCGTCACAGATACGCAGTATTTT.

The chain couples TRBV5-1 to TRBJ2-7; 12 bases agree with TRBD2. The junction had 8 bases not matched to a gene; V was cut back by 7 bases and J by 3 bases. Looked up from germline, CDR1 is SGHRS and CDR2 is YFSETQ. The CDR3 runs to 15 residues. The chain's CDR3 is CASGKTSGSNYEQYF. The CDR3 DNA is TGCGCCAGCGGTAAGACTAGCGGGAGCAACTACGAGCAGTACTTC.

The chain combines TRBV18 with TRBJ1-2; D remains ambiguous. Germline CDR1 reads KGHSH; CDR2 reads LQKENI. V shed 2 bases and J shed 2 bases, with 9 bases lying between them. The CDR3 sequence is 14 residues long. The DNA for the CDR3 is TGTGCCAGCTCACCAGAAGGGAGCAACTATGGCTACACCTTC. Amino acid sequence: CASSPEGSNYGYTF.

The chain is built from TRBV20-1 and TRBJ1-4; D gene ambiguous. The germline V gene has CDR1 DFQATT and CDR2 SNEGSKA (reference sequence). V shed 1 base and J shed 16 bases, with 10 bases lying between them. The CDR3 length is 10 residues. In nucleotides, the CDR3 is TGCAGTGCTAGAGTTGGGAAGGGGTTTTTT. Its protein product is CSARVGKGFF.

This sequence joins TRBV4-1 and TRBJ2-6; TRBD2 aligns across 7 bases. This CDR3 spans 17 amino acids. Germline CDR1 reads MGHRA; CDR2 reads YSYEKL. Unmatched junction bases numbered 14, after V lost 8 bases and J lost 4 bases. CDR3 region: CASSRTQTSSGANVLTF. The CDR3 DNA follows: TGCGCCAGCTCCCGCACACAGACTAGCTCCGGGGCCAACGTCCTGACTTTC.

In its sample, this clone was seen once. The chain joins TRBV28 to TRBJ1-2, with 9 bases identical to TRBD1. V gave up 5 bases and J gave up 8 bases; unmatched junction bases: 12. Germline CDR1 is MDHEN and CDR2 is SYDVKM. CDR3 size: 15 residues. The CDR3 spells CASSPGTGLFGGYTF. The CDR3 DNA reads as TGTGCCAGCAGTCCCGGGACAGGGCTATTCGGGGGCTACACCTTC.

The chain recombines TRBV4-3 with TRBJ2-7; D is uncertain. The CDR3 is made up of 14 amino acids. Germline CDR1 LGHNA, CDR2 YSLEER. Deletions cut 0 bases from V and 3 bases from J, with 9 bases between. The CDR3 nucleotides are TGCGCCAGCAGCCAAGATGGCGGCAGCTACGAGCAGTACTTC. Translation: CASSQDGGSYEQYF.

The V and J genes are TRBV4-1 and TRBJ1-1; D ambiguous. The length of the CDR3 is 11 residues. Germline CDR1 is MGHRA and CDR2 is YSYEKL. V was trimmed by 3 bases and J by 11 bases, leaving 10 bases between them. CDR3 nucleotides: TGCGCCAGCAGCCATAACAGCGAGGCTTTCTTT. This encodes CASSHNSEAFF.